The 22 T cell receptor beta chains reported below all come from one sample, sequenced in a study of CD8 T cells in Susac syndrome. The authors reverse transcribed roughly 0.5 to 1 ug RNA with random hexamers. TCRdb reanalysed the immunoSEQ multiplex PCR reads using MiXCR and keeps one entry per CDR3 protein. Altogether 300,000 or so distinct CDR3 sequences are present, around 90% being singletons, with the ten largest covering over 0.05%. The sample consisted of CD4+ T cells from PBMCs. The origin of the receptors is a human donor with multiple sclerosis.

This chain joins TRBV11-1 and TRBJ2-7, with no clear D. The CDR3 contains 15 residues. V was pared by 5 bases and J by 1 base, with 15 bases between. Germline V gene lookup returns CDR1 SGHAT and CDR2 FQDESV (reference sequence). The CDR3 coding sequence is TGTGCCAGCAGCCCCCACGATCGGTGGTCCTACGAGCAGTACTTC. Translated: CASSPHDRWSYEQYF. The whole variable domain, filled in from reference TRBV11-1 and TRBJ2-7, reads EAEVAQSPRYKITEKSQAVAFWCDPISGHATLYWYRQILGQGPELLVQFQDESVVDDSQLPKDRFSAERLKGVDSTLKIQPAELGDSAMYLCASSPHDRWSYEQYFGPGTRLTVT.

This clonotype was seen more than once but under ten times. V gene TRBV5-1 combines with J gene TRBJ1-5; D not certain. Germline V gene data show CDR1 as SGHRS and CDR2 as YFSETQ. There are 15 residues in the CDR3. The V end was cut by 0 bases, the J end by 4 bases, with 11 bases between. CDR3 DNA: TGCGCCAGCAGCTTGGGAGGTTTAGAGAATCAGCCCCAGCATTTT. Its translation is CASSLGGLENQPQHF.

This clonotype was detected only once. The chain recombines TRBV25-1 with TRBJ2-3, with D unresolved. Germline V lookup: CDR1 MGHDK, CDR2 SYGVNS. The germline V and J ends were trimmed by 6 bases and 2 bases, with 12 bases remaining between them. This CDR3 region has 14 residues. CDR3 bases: TGTGCCAGCAGGGGTCCCGAACTCACAGATACGCAGTATTTT. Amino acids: CASRGPELTDTQYF.

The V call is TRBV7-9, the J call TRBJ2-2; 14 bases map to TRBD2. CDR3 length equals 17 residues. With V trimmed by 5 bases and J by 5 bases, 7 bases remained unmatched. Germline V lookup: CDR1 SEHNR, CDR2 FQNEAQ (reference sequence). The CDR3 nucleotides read TGTGCCAGCAGCGCGGGACTAGCGGGAGTACCAACCGGGGAGCTGTTTTTT. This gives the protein CASSAGLAGVPTGELFF.

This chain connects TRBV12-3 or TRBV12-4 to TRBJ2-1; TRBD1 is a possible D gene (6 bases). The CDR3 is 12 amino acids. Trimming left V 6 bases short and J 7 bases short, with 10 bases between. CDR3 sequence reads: CASSQGWNEQFF. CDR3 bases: TGTGCCAGCAGCCAGGGGTGGAATGAGCAGTTCTTC.

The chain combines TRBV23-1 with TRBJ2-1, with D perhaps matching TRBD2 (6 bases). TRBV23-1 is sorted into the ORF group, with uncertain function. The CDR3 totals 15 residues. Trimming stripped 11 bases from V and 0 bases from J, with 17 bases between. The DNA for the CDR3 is TGCGCCCGTCCCAATCGGACTATCTCCTACAATGAGCAGTTCTTC. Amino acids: CARPNRTISYNEQFF.

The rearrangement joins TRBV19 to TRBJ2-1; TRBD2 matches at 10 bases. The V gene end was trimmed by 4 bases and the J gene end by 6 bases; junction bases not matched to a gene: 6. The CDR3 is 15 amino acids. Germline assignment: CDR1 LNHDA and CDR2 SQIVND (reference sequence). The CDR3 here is CASSKGLAGANEQFF. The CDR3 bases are TGTGCCAGTAGTAAGGGGCTAGCGGGAGCCAATGAGCAGTTCTTC. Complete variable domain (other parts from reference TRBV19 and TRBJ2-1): DGGITQSPKYLFRKEGQNVTLSCEQNLNHDAMYWYRQDPGQGLRLIYYSQIVNDFQKGDIAEGYSVSREKKESFPLTVTSAQKNPTAFYLCASSKGLAGANEQFFGPGTRLTVL.

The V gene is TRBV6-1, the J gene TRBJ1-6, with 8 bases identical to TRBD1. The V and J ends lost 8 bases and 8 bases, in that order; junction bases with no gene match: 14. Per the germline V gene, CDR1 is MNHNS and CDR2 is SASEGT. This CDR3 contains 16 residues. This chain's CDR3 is CASATNKPGQDSPLHF. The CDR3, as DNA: TGTGCCAGCGCTACGAATAAGCCGGGACAGGATTCACCCCTCCACTTT.

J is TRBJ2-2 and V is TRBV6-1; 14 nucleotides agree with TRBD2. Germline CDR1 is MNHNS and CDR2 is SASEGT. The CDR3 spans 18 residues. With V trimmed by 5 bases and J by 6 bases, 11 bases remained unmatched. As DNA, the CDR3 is TGTGCCAGCAGTCTGCGACTAGCGGGAGGGCCACGAGCCGGGGAGCTGTTTTTT. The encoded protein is CASSLRLAGGPRAGELFF.

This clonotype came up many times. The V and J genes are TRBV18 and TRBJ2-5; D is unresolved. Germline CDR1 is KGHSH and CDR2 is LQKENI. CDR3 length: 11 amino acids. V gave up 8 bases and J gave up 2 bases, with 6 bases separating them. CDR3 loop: CASSPQETQYF. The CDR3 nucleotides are TGTGCCAGCAGTCCTCAAGAGACCCAGTACTTC.

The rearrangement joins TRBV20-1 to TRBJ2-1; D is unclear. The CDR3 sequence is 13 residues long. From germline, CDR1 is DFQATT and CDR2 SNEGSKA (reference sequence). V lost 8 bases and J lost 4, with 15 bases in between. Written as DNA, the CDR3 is TGCAGTCCAGCGATTCTAAGTTACAATGAGCAGTTCTTC. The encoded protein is CSPAILSYNEQFF.

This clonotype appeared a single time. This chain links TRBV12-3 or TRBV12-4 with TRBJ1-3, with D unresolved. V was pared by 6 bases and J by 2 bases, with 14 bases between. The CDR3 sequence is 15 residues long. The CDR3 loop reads CASSPDLIAGNTIYF. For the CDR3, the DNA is TGTGCCAGCAGCCCCGACTTGATCGCTGGAAACACCATATATTTT.

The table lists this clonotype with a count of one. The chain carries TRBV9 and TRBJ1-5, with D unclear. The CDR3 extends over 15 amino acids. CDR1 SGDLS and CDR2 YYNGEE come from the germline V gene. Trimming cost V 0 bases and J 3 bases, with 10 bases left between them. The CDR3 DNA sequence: TGTGCCAGCAGCGTAGGGCCAGGCGACAATCAGCCCCAGCATTTT. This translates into CASSVGPGDNQPQHF. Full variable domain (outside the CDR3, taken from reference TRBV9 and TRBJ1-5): DSGVTQTPKHLITATGQRVTLRCSPRSGDLSVYWYQQSLDQGLQFLIQYYNGEERAKGNILERFSAQQFPDLHSELNLSSLELGDSALYFCASSVGPGDNQPQHFGDGTRLSIL.

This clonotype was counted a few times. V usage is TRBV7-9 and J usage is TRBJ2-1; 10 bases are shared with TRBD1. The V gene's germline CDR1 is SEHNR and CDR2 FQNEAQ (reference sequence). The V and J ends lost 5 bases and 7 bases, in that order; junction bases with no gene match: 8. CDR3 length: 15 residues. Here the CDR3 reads CASSGRRQGANEQFF. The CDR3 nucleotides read TGTGCCAGCAGCGGTCGGAGACAGGGGGCTAATGAGCAGTTCTTC.

The CDR3 here is CASRIRETGELFF. Written as DNA, the CDR3 is TGTGCCAGCAGGATCAGGGAAACCGGGGAGCTGTTTTTT. The chain couples TRBV6-2 or TRBV6-3 to TRBJ2-2; perhaps TRBD1 as D (5 bases). V shed 6 bases and J shed 5 bases, with 10 bases lying between them. The CDR3 contains 13 residues. Germline V lookup: CDR1 MNHEY, CDR2 SVGEGT.

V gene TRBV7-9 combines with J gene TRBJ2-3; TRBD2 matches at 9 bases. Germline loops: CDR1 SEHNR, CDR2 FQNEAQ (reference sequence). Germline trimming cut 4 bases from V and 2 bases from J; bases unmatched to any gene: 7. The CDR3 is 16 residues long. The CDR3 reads CASSSPAGGPTDTQYF. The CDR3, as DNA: TGTGCCAGCAGCTCCCCGGCGGGGGGGCCCACAGATACGCAGTATTTT.

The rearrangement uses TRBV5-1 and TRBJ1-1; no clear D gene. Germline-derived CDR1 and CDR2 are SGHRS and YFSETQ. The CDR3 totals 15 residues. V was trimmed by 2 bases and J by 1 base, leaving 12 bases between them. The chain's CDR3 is CASSFDLLGNTEAFF. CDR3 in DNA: TGCGCCAGCAGCTTCGATTTACTCGGGAACACTGAAGCTTTCTTT. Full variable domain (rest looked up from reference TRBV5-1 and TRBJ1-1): KAGVTQTPRYLIKTRGQQVTLSCSPISGHRSVSWYQQTPGQGLQFLFEYFSETQRNKGNFPGRFSGRQFSNSRSEMNVSTLELGDSALYLCASSFDLLGNTEAFFGQGTRLTVV.

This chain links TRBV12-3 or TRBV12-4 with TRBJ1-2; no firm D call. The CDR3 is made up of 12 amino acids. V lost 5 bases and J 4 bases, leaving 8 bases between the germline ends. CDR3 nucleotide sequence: TGTGCCAGCAGTGCCGGAGGCTATGGCTACACCTTC. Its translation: CASSAGGYGYTF.

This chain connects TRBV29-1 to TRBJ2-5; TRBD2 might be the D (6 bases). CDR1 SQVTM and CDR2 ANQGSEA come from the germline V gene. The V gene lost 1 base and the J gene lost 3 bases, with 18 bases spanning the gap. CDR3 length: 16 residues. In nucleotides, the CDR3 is TGCAGCGTTGAAGGGTCCCACCGGGACTTTAAAGAGACCCAGTACTTC. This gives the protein CSVEGSHRDFKETQYF.

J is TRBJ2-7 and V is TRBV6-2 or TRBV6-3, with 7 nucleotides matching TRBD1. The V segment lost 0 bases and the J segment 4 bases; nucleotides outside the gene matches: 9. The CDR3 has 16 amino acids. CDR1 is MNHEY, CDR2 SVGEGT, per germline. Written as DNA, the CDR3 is TGTGCCAGCAGTTACTCAGGACAGGCCCCCGTGTACGAGCAGTACTTC. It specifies CASSYSGQAPVYEQYF.

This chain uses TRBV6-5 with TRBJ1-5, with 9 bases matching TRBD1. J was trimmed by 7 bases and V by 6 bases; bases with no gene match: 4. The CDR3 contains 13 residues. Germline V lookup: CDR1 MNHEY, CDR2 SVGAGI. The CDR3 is CASRQGARQPQHF. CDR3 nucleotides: TGTGCCAGCAGACAGGGGGCAAGACAGCCCCAGCATTTT.

CDR3 nucleotides: TGTGCCAGCAGGGGCGACGGTCCCTACGAGCAGTACTTC. Translation: CASRGDGPYEQYF. The V and J genes are TRBV2 and TRBJ2-7; no clear D. The CDR3 length is 13 residues. Germline V CDR1 and CDR2: SNHLY, FYNNEI. Deletions cut 6 bases from V and 2 bases from J, with 11 bases between.